The 8 T cell receptor beta chains presented below share a single source sample, sequenced in a study of cytomegalovirus exposure and HLA in healthy donors (dated by TCRdb to between 2016 and 2019). The library was built by means of the immunoSEQ multiplex PCR assay. A mixture of 60 forward primers for TCR Vbeta segments and 13 reverse primers for TCR Jbeta segments was used in the multiplex PCR. TCRdb limited this immuneACCESS table to in-frame rearrangements with V and J called. A share of clones is missing; checked studies link under half to unresolved V genes, and the rest is unexplained. The sample has roughly 42,000 clones on record. The leading ten clones occupy 1% to 1.5% of the sample. The specimen was PBMCs. The receptor source for this set is a man aged 25-45 years in good health and CMV-seronegative.

This chain uses TRBV7-9 with TRBJ1-2; D is unresolved. The CDR3 has 11 residues. The V end was cut by 4 bases, the J end by 5 bases, with 5 bases between. Germline CDR1 and CDR2: SEHNR and FQNEAQ (reference sequence). CDR3 nucleotide sequence: TGTGCCAGCAGCTCCTATTATGGCTACACCTTC. Translating it yields CASSSYYGYTF.

CDR3 sequence: CSVEAWDSPTGNTIYF. The CDR3 DNA follows: TGCAGCGTTGAAGCTTGGGACTCACCAACTGGAAACACCATATATTTT. The V gene is TRBV29-1, the J gene TRBJ1-3, with D possibly being TRBD1 (5 bases). The CDR3 runs 16 residues. Germline values: CDR1 SQVTM, CDR2 ANQGSEA. Between the trimmed V and J ends, which lost 1 base and 2 bases, there was a span of 15 bases. The full variable domain, rest sourced from reference TRBV29-1 and TRBJ1-3, is SAVISQKPSRDICQRGTSLTIQCQVDSQVTMMFWYRQQPGQSLTLIATANQGSEATYESGFVIDKFPISRPNLTFSTLTVSNMSPEDSSIYLCSVEAWDSPTGNTIYFGEGSWLTVV.

This sequence joins TRBV6-5 and TRBJ1-2; D is uncertain. Germline CDR1 MNHEY, CDR2 SVGAGI. There are 12 residues in the CDR3. Deletions cut 5 bases from V and 4 bases from J, with 8 bases between. The CDR3 nucleotides are TGTGCCAGCAGTGATGGCGGCTATGGCTACACCTTC. This gives the protein CASSDGGYGYTF.

This sequence joins TRBV5-1 and TRBJ1-2; possibly TRBD1 for D (5 bases). Germline CDR1 SGHRS, CDR2 YFSETQ. CDR3 length: 19 amino acids. Trimming removed 4 bases from V and 4 bases from J, with 29 bases in between. The CDR3 loop reads CASSPLRAGGGAEGYGYTF. The CDR3 DNA is TGCGCCAGCAGCCCACTAAGGGCGGGTGGCGGGGCGGAGGGCTATGGCTACACCTTC.

Notes on this clone: Mismatch with germline at one junction end may stem from a read error. V gene TRBV7-7 combines with J gene TRBJ2-1; TRBD2 matches 13 bases. CDR3 length: 15 residues. Germline V gene data show CDR1 as SSHAT and CDR2 as FNYEAQ (reference sequence). In DNA form, the CDR3 reads TGTGCTAGCAGCGCGGGACTAGCGGGGTACAATGAGCAGTTCTTC. It is translated as CASSAGLAGYNEQFF.

V and J are TRBV6-5 and TRBJ1-1; D possibly corresponds to TRBD1 (5 bases). Germline lookup yields CDR1 MNHEY and CDR2 SVGAGI. V was trimmed by 2 bases and J by 3 bases, leaving 13 bases between them. This CDR3 region has 15 residues. In nucleotides, the CDR3 is TGTGCCAGCAGTTACGGGGCCCCTTGGGACACTGAAGCTTTCTTT. Translation: CASSYGAPWDTEAFF.

The genes are TRBV5-1 and TRBJ1-1; TRBD1 might be the D (5 bases). V gave up 3 bases and J gave up 1 base, with 7 bases separating them. Germline loops: CDR1 SGHRS, CDR2 YFSETQ. The CDR3 has 13 residues. The CDR3 nucleotides read TGCGCCAGCAGCTCCACAGGGAACACTGAAGCTTTCTTT. Its protein product is CASSSTGNTEAFF.

This chain uses TRBV11-2 with TRBJ2-7; 8 bases align to TRBD1. J gave up 7 bases and V 1 base, and 9 bases lay outside the gene matches. CDR1 and CDR2 from the germline V gene are SGHAT and FQNNGV. The CDR3 length is 15 residues. CDR3 bases: TGTGCCAGCAGCTTAGTTCTCGGGACAGGTCGGGAGCAGTACTTC. Protein product: CASSLVLGTGREQYF.